The 28 T cell receptor beta chains reported below all come from one sample, sequenced in a study of type 1 regulatory T cells. These receptors lack a known antigen. TCRdb called the reads again in MiXCR, with one record for every CDR3 protein. In the table there are approximately 42,000 distinct CDR3 sequences, 12% of which are singletons. Sequencing was performed on cultured non-Tr1 T cells, either the whole culture or a sorted T cell fraction (not recorded which). The receptors shown here come from a human donor in good health.

This clonotype is categorized as medium-sized. The chain carries TRBV29-1 and TRBJ1-4; D unclear. Trimming pared 6 bases from V and 3 bases from J, leaving 8 bases between. The germline CDR1 and CDR2 sequences are SQVTM and ANQGSEA. The length of the CDR3 is 12 residues. The CDR3 region is CSVSSSNEKLFF. DNA for the CDR3: TGCAGCGTGTCCTCTTCTAATGAAAAACTGTTTTTT.

There are many counts of this clonotype. This rearrangement joins TRBV3-1 to TRBJ2-3; 9 bases align to TRBD2. After removal of 4 bases from V and 0 bases from J, the junction contained 5 bases not matched to a gene. This CDR3 contains 16 residues. CDR1 and CDR2 from the germline V gene are LGHDT and YNNKEL (reference sequence). CDR3 sequence: CASSRRSGGSTDTQYF. CDR3 in DNA: TGTGCCAGCAGCCGAAGGAGCGGGGGGAGCACAGATACGCAGTATTTT.

This clonotype was recorded many times. The chain combines TRBV7-8 with TRBJ1-1; 9 nucleotides agree with TRBD1. Losses at the gene ends were 6 bases for V and 2 bases for J; bases not matched to a gene: 4. Per germline, CDR1 SGHVS and CDR2 FQNEAQ. The CDR3 contains 14 residues. CDR3 nucleotides: TGTGCCAGCAGACAACAGGGGGCCAACACTGAAGCTTTCTTT. Protein sequence: CASRQQGANTEAFF.

This clonotype was seen at least ten times. The chain uses TRBV28 and TRBJ2-7; 15 bases map to TRBD2. V lost 5 bases, J lost 10 bases, and 12 bases stayed unmatched. The length of the CDR3 is 16 residues. CDR1 is MDHEN, CDR2 SYDVKM, per germline. The CDR3 spells CASSAPGLAGGQIQYF. The CDR3 bases are TGTGCCAGCAGTGCCCCGGGACTAGCGGGAGGTCAAATACAGTACTTC.

There are a few counts of this clonotype. The chain joins TRBV28 to TRBJ2-1, with 8 bases that match TRBD2. This CDR3 has 16 residues. Germline CDR1 and CDR2: MDHEN and SYDVKM. With 5 bases clipped from V and 5 bases from J, the junction kept 11 bases outside the gene matches. As DNA, the CDR3 is TGTGCCAGCAGTAGGGGGGCTAGCGGGCCTCACAATGAGCAGTTCTTC. Amino acids: CASSRGASGPHNEQFF.

The rearrangement joins TRBV5-1 to TRBJ2-7, with 8 positions matching TRBD1. V trimming: 4 bases; J trimming: 5 bases; junction bases outside the gene matches: 5. Germline CDR1 SGHRS, CDR2 YFSETQ. The CDR3 consists of 13 residues. For the CDR3, the DNA is TGCGCCAGCAGCCCACAGGGGGTCCACGAGCAGTACTTC. It codes for CASSPQGVHEQYF.

This clonotype has just a few counts. CDR3 nucleotides: TGTGCCAGCAGCGTGGAAAAGGGACAGGGGCGTGGGAATGGCTACACCTTC. Its protein is CASSVEKGQGRGNGYTF. The chain is built from TRBV9 and TRBJ1-2, with 10 bases fitting TRBD1. The CDR3 spans 17 residues. CDR1 and CDR2 (germline): SGDLS, YYNGEE. Trimming cost V 2 bases and J 6 bases; bases outside gene matches: 13.

This clonotype was observed at least ten times. The rearrangement uses TRBV6-5 and TRBJ1-1; D possibly corresponds to TRBD1 (5 bases). The V and J ends lost 6 bases and 3 bases respectively, with 14 bases between them. Germline CDR1 MNHEY, CDR2 SVGAGI. The CDR3 runs to 14 residues. In DNA, the CDR3 is TGTGCCAGCAGCCGTCTGGGAGGGGACACTGAAGCTTTCTTT. This codes for CASSRLGGDTEAFF.

The sample holds many counts of this clonotype. This chain links TRBV18 with TRBJ2-7; D is perhaps TRBD1 (5 bases). The V end was cut by 3 bases, the J end by 1 base, with 7 bases between. The CDR3 length is 13 residues. Germline assignment: CDR1 KGHSH and CDR2 LQKENI. CDR3 DNA sequence: TGTGCCAGCTCACCCCGACAGTCCTACGAGCAGTACTTC. This translates into CASSPRQSYEQYF.

The rearrangement uses TRBV4-3 and TRBJ1-6; D not certain. The CDR3 loop spans 13 amino acids. CDR1 and CDR2 (germline): LGHNA, YSLEER. With 2 bases removed from V and 5 bases from J, the gap between germline ends came to 4 bases. CDR3 region: CASSQINNSPLHF. In nucleotides, the CDR3 is TGCGCCAGCAGCCAAATAAATAATTCACCCCTCCACTTT.

The CDR3 DNA follows: TGCGCCAGCAGCCAACTAGCGGGAGGGGACAATGAGCAGTTCTTC. Translated, it gives CASSQLAGGDNEQFF. The chain has TRBV5-1 and TRBJ2-1; 13 bases line up with TRBD2. Germline loops: CDR1 SGHRS, CDR2 YFSETQ. Trimming removed 4 bases from V and 5 bases from J; junction bases left unmatched: 3. The CDR3 spans 15 residues.

The CDR3 nucleotides are TGCAGTGCCCTCCCCTTTTTGTGGGGCCAAGTCCAGGGGTACACTGAAGCTTTCTTT. It yields the protein CSALPFLWGQVQGYTEAFF. The rearrangement links TRBV20-1 to TRBJ1-1; D perhaps matches TRBD1 (6 bases). CDR1 and CDR2 from the germline V gene are DFQATT and SNEGSKA (reference sequence). This CDR3 is 19 amino acids long. V was cut by 6 bases and J by 3 bases, with 32 bases left in between.

J is TRBJ2-5 and V is TRBV29-1; D remains ambiguous. Germline CDR1 is SQVTM and CDR2 is ANQGSEA. CDR3 length equals 13 residues. The V end lost 1 base, the J end lost 4 bases, and 10 bases lay between the germline ends. The CDR3 DNA is TGCAGCGTTGAAGGTTTGGTCGGAGAGACCCAGTACTTC. It encodes CSVEGLVGETQYF. Full variable domain (rest looked up from reference TRBV29-1 and TRBJ2-5): SAVISQKPSRDICQRGTSLTIQCQVDSQVTMMFWYRQQPGQSLTLIATANQGSEATYESGFVIDKFPISRPNLTFSTLTVSNMSPEDSSIYLCSVEGLVGETQYFGPGTRLLVL.

This clonotype was detected many times. This chain connects TRBV18 to TRBJ1-4; 8 bases align to TRBD1. CDR1 KGHSH and CDR2 LQKENI come from the germline V gene. V shed 6 bases, J shed 5 bases, and the junction held 8 bases outside the gene matches. This CDR3 spans 15 amino acids. Here the CDR3 reads CASSLGTGENEKLFF. CDR3 nucleotides: TGTGCCAGCTCCCTCGGGACAGGAGAGAATGAAAAACTGTTTTTT.

The table lists this clonotype with many counts. The chain joins TRBV6-2 or TRBV6-3 to TRBJ2-2; 10 nucleotides align to TRBD2. The CDR3 contains 15 residues. CDR1 and CDR2 from the germline V gene are MNHEY and SVGEGT. After removal of 10 bases from V and 7 bases from J, the junction contained 12 bases not matched to a gene. The CDR3 coding sequence is TGTGCCAACAAACCCCTAGCGGGAGAGGACGGGGAGCTGTTTTTT. Translated: CANKPLAGEDGELFF.

CDR3 nucleotides: TGCAGTGCTAAGAACAGGGGCACAGATACGCAGTATTTT. Translated, it gives CSAKNRGTDTQYF. The J gene is TRBJ2-3, the V gene TRBV20-1; D possibly corresponds to TRBD1 (6 bases). Deletions cut 4 bases from V and 1 base from J, with 9 bases between. The CDR3 extends over 13 amino acids. Germline V lookup: CDR1 DFQATT, CDR2 SNEGSKA (reference sequence).

The gene calls are TRBV12-3 or TRBV12-4 and TRBJ2-3; TRBD1 might be the D (5 bases). Trimming cost V 6 bases and J 0 bases, with 16 bases left between them. CDR3 length: 16 amino acids. CDR3: CASRLTSGASTDTQYF. The CDR3 DNA is TGTGCCAGCAGACTCACCAGTGGGGCTAGCACAGATACGCAGTATTTT.

The V and J genes are TRBV11-2 and TRBJ2-2, with 7 bases that match TRBD2. Per the germline V gene, CDR1 is SGHAT and CDR2 is FQNNGV. This CDR3 comprises 18 residues. With V trimmed by 7 bases and J by 6 bases, 20 bases remained unmatched. CDR3 region: CASTKIVPSGGASGELFF. The CDR3 DNA reads as TGTGCCAGCACCAAAATAGTCCCTAGCGGAGGGGCCTCCGGGGAGCTGTTTTTT.

DNA of the CDR3: TGTGCCAGCTCACCCGGACTGAACAATGAGCAGTTCTTC. Amino acids: CASSPGLNNEQFF. The chain carries TRBV18 and TRBJ2-1, with TRBD2 as a possible D gene (5 bases). Germline V gene lookup returns CDR1 KGHSH and CDR2 LQKENI. Trimming cost V 3 bases and J 5 bases, with 8 bases left between them. CDR3 size: 13 residues.

This clonotype was recorded at least ten times. V usage is TRBV5-1 and J usage is TRBJ2-3; D is possibly TRBD2 (5 bases). Between the trimmed V and J ends, which lost 2 bases and 4 bases, there was a span of 14 bases. CDR3 size: 15 residues. Germline CDR1 SGHRS, CDR2 YFSETQ. This CDR3 is CASSFTSMRADTQYF. The CDR3, as DNA: TGCGCCAGCAGCTTTACTTCGATGCGGGCAGATACGCAGTATTTT.

This clonotype appeared a few times. The chain couples TRBV30 to TRBJ1-4, with a weak D call TRBD1 (5 bases). The CDR3 has 16 amino acids. V lost 7 bases, J lost 0 bases, and 18 bases lay in between. Germline CDR1 reads GTSNPN; CDR2 reads SVGIG (reference sequence). CDR3 region: CASEADRHATNEKLFF. The DNA for the CDR3 is TGTGCCTCGGAAGCCGACAGACATGCAACTAATGAAAAACTGTTTTTT.

This clonotype was seen many times. The rearrangement joins TRBV10-3 to TRBJ2-5, with 11 bases identical to TRBD2. The CDR3 has 19 residues. The germline gives CDR1 ENHRY, CDR2 SYGVKD. With V trimmed by 1 base and J by 1 base, 11 bases remained unmatched. The CDR3 nucleotides read TGTGCCATCAGTGAGTTTCTAGCGGGAGGAGGGGGTCGCCAAGAGACCCAGTACTTC. Translated: CAISEFLAGGGGRQETQYF.

This clonotype showed up many times. The rearrangement joins TRBV24-1 to TRBJ2-7; tentatively, D is TRBD1 (6 bases). Between the trimmed V and J ends, which lost 3 bases and 3 bases, there was a span of 14 bases. Looked up from germline, CDR1 is KGHDR and CDR2 is SFDVKD. The CDR3 is made up of 15 amino acids. In nucleotides, the CDR3 is TGTGCCACCAGTGATGCCTCCGGGACACTCTACGAGCAGTACTTC. This codes for CATSDASGTLYEQYF.

Relative to its sample, this clonotype is medium-sized (0.01 to 0.1%). The rearrangement uses TRBV7-2 and TRBJ2-1; 10 bases fit TRBD2. Germline CDR1 is SGHTA and CDR2 is FQGNSA. Unmatched junction bases numbered 11, after V lost 5 bases and J lost 7 bases. This CDR3 contains 16 residues. The CDR3 nucleotides are TGTGCCAGCAGCCCGCAACTAGCGGGAAGGGGTAATGAGCAGTTCTTC. Translating gives CASSPQLAGRGNEQFF.

V is TRBV7-9 and J is TRBJ2-5, with 11 bases identical to TRBD2. The CDR3 spans 15 residues. Germline V CDR1 and CDR2: SEHNR, FQNEAQ (reference sequence). The junction had 5 bases not matched to a gene; V was cut back by 4 bases and J by 4 bases. CDR3 DNA: TGTGCCAGCAGCTCGGGACTAGCGGCAGGAGAGACCCAGTACTTC. Translating gives CASSSGLAAGETQYF.

The chain links TRBV6-5 to TRBJ2-7, with a weak D call TRBD2 (6 bases). The CDR3 is 15 residues long. Germline loops: CDR1 MNHEY, CDR2 SVGAGI. V was trimmed by 5 bases and J by 5 bases, leaving 19 bases between them. This CDR3 reads CASSNQGLQNHEQYF. The CDR3 coding sequence is TGTGCCAGCAGTAACCAGGGACTGCAAAATCACGAGCAGTACTTC.

This clonotype came up many times. V usage is TRBV6-2 or TRBV6-3 and J usage is TRBJ2-7; TRBD2 agrees at 10 bases. Germline trimming cut 5 bases from V and 0 bases from J; bases unmatched to any gene: 4. The CDR3 sequence is 15 residues long. The germline gives CDR1 MNHEY, CDR2 SVGEGT. CDR3 coding DNA: TGTGCCAGCAGTAATGGACTAGCGGACTCCTACGAGCAGTACTTC. Translating it yields CASSNGLADSYEQYF.

The table lists this clonotype with many counts. The chain has TRBV20-1 and TRBJ1-6; tentative D call: TRBD1 (5 bases). Trimming stripped 1 base from V and 9 bases from J, with 10 bases between. CDR1 is DFQATT and CDR2 is SNEGSKA in the germline V gene (reference sequence). The CDR3 is made up of 13 amino acids. CDR3 residues: CSARAGWGSPLHF. For the CDR3, the DNA is TGCAGTGCTAGAGCAGGGTGGGGTTCACCCCTCCACTTT.